These 14 T cell receptor beta chains were sequenced from one sample in a study of T-cell memory formation after mild COVID-19. TCRdb redid the calling of the 5' RACE reads with MiXCR, one entry per CDR3 protein. The sample has 250,000 to 350,000 distinct CDR3 sequences, 16% seen once; the top ten hold roughly 24%. The sample was PBMCs or a T cell subset sorted from them (not recorded which). The receptors come from a young man who had mild COVID-19 (a few samples of this study predate the infection). Cell type and time point are not known.

This clonotype was seen ten or more times. The J gene is TRBJ2-7, the V gene TRBV20-1, with 8 bases identical to TRBD1. J was trimmed by 3 bases and V by 5 bases; bases with no gene match: 6. Per the germline V gene, CDR1 is DFQATT and CDR2 is SNEGSKA (reference sequence). The CDR3 totals 13 residues. The CDR3 region is CSAPGTGIYEQYF. The CDR3, as DNA: TGCAGTGCTCCCGGGACAGGCATCTACGAGCAGTACTTC.

CDR3 DNA sequence: TGCAGCGTTGAAGGACGTACAGACAATGAGCAGTTCTTC. Translation gives CSVEGRTDNEQFF. The rearrangement joins TRBV29-1 to TRBJ2-1; D ambiguous. Germline V gene data show CDR1 as SQVTM and CDR2 as ANQGSEA. CDR3 size: 13 residues. V was trimmed by 1 base and J by 5 bases, leaving 9 bases between them.

V and J are TRBV11-2 and TRBJ2-5; 8 bases fit TRBD1. This CDR3 comprises 15 residues. The V segment lost 1 base and the J segment 5 bases; nucleotides outside the gene matches: 6. CDR1 SGHAT and CDR2 FQNNGV come from the germline V gene. CDR3 DNA: TGTGCCAGCAGCTTAGCCAGGGGGCGCCGTGAGACCCAGTACTTC. It translates to CASSLARGRRETQYF.

J is TRBJ2-5 and V is TRBV27; 13 bases line up with TRBD2. CDR3 length: 16 amino acids. CDR1 is MNHEY, CDR2 SMNVEV, per germline (reference sequence). V shed 6 bases and J 5 bases; nucleotides not matched to a gene: 9. The CDR3 region is CASSRGLAGDWETQYF. Written as DNA, the CDR3 is TGTGCCAGCAGCCGAGGACTAGCGGGGGATTGGGAGACCCAGTACTTC.

This clonotype was seen only a few times. The chain links TRBV4-2 to TRBJ2-1; no clear D gene. The V end was cut by 0 bases, the J end by 3 bases, with 6 bases between. Germline V gives CDR1 LGHNA, CDR2 YNFKEQ. This CDR3 contains 14 residues. CDR3 DNA: TGTGCCAGCAGCCAAGAGGTCAGCTACAATGAGCAGTTCTTC. Protein sequence: CASSQEVSYNEQFF.

This clonotype was found a few times. The chain uses TRBV10-2 and TRBJ2-4; D unclear. Germline CDR1 reads WSHSY; CDR2 reads SAAADI. The V and J ends lost 8 bases and 6 bases respectively, with 14 bases between them. The CDR3 runs to 13 residues. This chain's CDR3 is CASFGTPGNIQYF. DNA for the CDR3: TGCGCCAGCTTCGGTACCCCAGGAAACATTCAGTACTTC.

The chain employs TRBV29-1 and TRBJ2-5; 10 bases agree with TRBD1. The junction had 7 bases not matched to a gene; V was cut back by 7 bases and J by 8 bases. Germline V gives CDR1 SQVTM, CDR2 ANQGSEA. The CDR3 contains 12 residues. CDR3 coding DNA: TGCAGCGCCGGGGGACAGGGGATCACCCAGTACTTC. Its translation: CSAGGQGITQYF. Full variable domain (outside the CDR3, taken from reference TRBV29-1 and TRBJ2-5): SAVISQKPSRDICQRGTSLTIQCQVDSQVTMMFWYRQQPGQSLTLIATANQGSEATYESGFVIDKFPISRPNLTFSTLTVSNMSPEDSSIYLCSAGGQGITQYFGPGTRLLVL.

This clonotype was observed a handful of times. The genes are TRBV19 and TRBJ2-7; TRBD1 aligns across 7 bases. The germline V gene has CDR1 LNHDA and CDR2 SQIVND (reference sequence). The CDR3 spans 16 residues. J lost 2 bases, V lost 8 bases, and 15 bases had no gene match. CDR3 protein: CASLSRTGLFPYEQYF. The CDR3 DNA reads TGTGCCAGTCTCTCCCGGACAGGATTATTCCCCTACGAGCAGTACTTC. The entire variable domain, with the rest obtained from reference TRBV19 and TRBJ2-7, is as follows: DGGITQSPKYLFRKEGQNVTLSCEQNLNHDAMYWYRQDPGQGLRLIYYSQIVNDFQKGDIAEGYSVSREKKESFPLTVTSAQKNPTAFYLCASLSRTGLFPYEQYFGPGTRLTVT.

J is TRBJ2-7 and V is TRBV11-1; TRBD2 agrees at 8 bases. Trimming took 3 bases from V and 5 from J; bases not matched to a gene: 3. From germline, CDR1 is SGHAT and CDR2 FQDESV (reference sequence). This CDR3 comprises 13 residues. The CDR3 loop reads CASSFWTSNEQYV. CDR3 nucleotides: TGTGCCAGCAGCTTTTGGACTAGCAACGAGCAGTACGTC.

This clonotype has only a few counts. The gene calls are TRBV25-1 and TRBJ2-5, with 10 bases identical to TRBD2. The CDR3 spans 16 residues. J gave up 2 bases and V 2 bases, and 5 bases lay outside the gene matches. The V gene's germline CDR1 is MGHDK and CDR2 SYGVNS. As DNA, the CDR3 is TGTGCCAGCAGTGAACTTCAGCGGGGGGGACAAGAGACCCAGTACTTC. This encodes CASSELQRGGQETQYF. The entire variable domain, with the rest obtained from reference TRBV25-1 and TRBJ2-5, is as follows: EADIYQTPRYLVIGTGKKITLECSQTMGHDKMYWYQQDPGMELHLIHYSYGVNSTEKGDLSSESTVSRIRTEHFPLTLESARPSHTSQYLCASSELQRGGQETQYFGPGTRLLVL.

The chain employs TRBV12-3 or TRBV12-4 and TRBJ2-5; perhaps TRBD1 as D (5 bases). V was trimmed by 6 bases and J by 5 bases, leaving 7 bases between them. The CDR3 totals 11 residues. The CDR3, as DNA: TGTGCCAGCAGGACAGTGGAGACCCAGTACTTC. Translated, it gives CASRTVETQYF.

The genes are TRBV28 and TRBJ2-2, with D tentatively TRBD2 (5 bases). The CDR3 sequence is 14 residues long. Germline V gene sequence: CDR1 MDHEN, CDR2 SYDVKM. The germline V and J ends were trimmed by 4 bases and 4 bases, with 10 bases remaining between them. The CDR3 DNA sequence: TGTGCCAGCAGTTGGGAGAGAGGCACCGGGGAGCTGTTTTTT. Protein sequence: CASSWERGTGELFF.

The V gene is TRBV7-3, the J gene TRBJ2-3; D uncertain. CDR1 and CDR2 from the germline V gene are SGHTA and FQGTGA. Trimming took 5 bases from V and 0 from J, leaving 9 bases between them. The CDR3 length is 14 residues. The CDR3 loop reads CASSTHGSTDTQYF. The CDR3 region has the DNA TGTGCCAGCAGCACCCACGGAAGCACAGATACGCAGTATTTT.

The chain joins TRBV20-1 to TRBJ1-5, with D perhaps TRBD1 (5 bases). The CDR3 spans 17 residues. Germline V gene lookup returns CDR1 DFQATT and CDR2 SNEGSKA (reference sequence). V was clipped by 2 bases and J by 0 bases, with 17 bases between them. In DNA, the CDR3 is TGCAGTGCTAGAAGAGGTGGGGGAGGCTATAGCAATCAGCCCCAGCATTTT. Translation: CSARRGGGGYSNQPQHF.